These 14 T cell receptor beta chains came from one sample sequenced in a study of siplizumab effects on memory and regulatory T cells. The data were produced by immunoSEQ multiplex PCR, yet TCRdb's version contains in-frame clones alone and is incomplete. The sample lists 90,000 to 120,000 clones, more than 85% occurring once. Sequencing used CD4+ T cells sorted from blood. The origin of the receptors is a human donor in good health. Some clones in this sample may be carry-over from other donors' samples.

The V call is TRBV18, the J call TRBJ1-2; a weak D match, TRBD1 (6 bases). V lost 3 bases and J 3 bases, leaving 8 bases between the germline ends. CDR3 length: 13 amino acids. Germline CDR1 KGHSH, CDR2 LQKENI. The CDR3 DNA follows: TGTGCCAGCTCACCCGCAGGGGACTATGGCTACACCTTC. Amino acid sequence: CASSPAGDYGYTF.

The gene calls are TRBV10-3 and TRBJ2-7; 8 nucleotides line up with TRBD1. Losses at the gene ends were 4 bases for V and 3 bases for J; bases not matched to a gene: 14. The CDR3 has 17 residues. Germline CDR1 ENHRY, CDR2 SYGVKD. CDR3 residues: CAISGPDRGEARYEQYF. The CDR3 DNA reads TGTGCCATCAGTGGGCCCGACAGGGGCGAAGCCCGCTACGAGCAGTACTTC.

The rearrangement uses TRBV18 and TRBJ1-5; 11 nucleotides align to TRBD1. The CDR3 length is 15 residues. V dropped 6 bases and J dropped 7; count of bases not matched to a gene: 8. The V gene's germline CDR1 is KGHSH and CDR2 LQKENI. CDR3 DNA: TGTGCCAGCTCGTACGGACAGGGGGCCGGGCAGCCCCAGCATTTT. Translation: CASSYGQGAGQPQHF.

The chain recombines TRBV29-1 with TRBJ2-5; no clear D gene. From germline, CDR1 is SQVTM and CDR2 ANQGSEA. The ends were cut back, 3 bases at V and 4 bases at J, with 6 bases in the middle. The CDR3 length is 11 residues. The DNA of the CDR3 is TGCAGCGTTGATGTGGGAGAGACCCAGTACTTC. Translated: CSVDVGETQYF.

V and J are TRBV27 and TRBJ1-1; 8 bases match TRBD1. Germline CDR1 is MNHEY and CDR2 is SMNVEV (reference sequence). V trimming: 5 bases; J trimming: 4 bases; junction bases outside the gene matches: 6. The CDR3 runs to 14 residues. Here the CDR3 DNA reads TGTGCCAGCAGTCTACGGACAGGGTTCACTGAAGCTTTCTTT. The encoded protein is CASSLRTGFTEAFF.

The V call is TRBV7-9, the J call TRBJ2-5; no reliable D call. This CDR3 has 14 amino acids. Germline V gene data show CDR1 as SEHNR and CDR2 as FQNEAQ (reference sequence). Trimming took 5 bases from V and 1 from J, leaving 11 bases between them. DNA for the CDR3: TGTGCCAGCAGCCCTTCAGGCGCCCAAGAGACCCAGTACTTC. The encoded protein is CASSPSGAQETQYF. Supplemented by reference TRBV7-9 and TRBJ2-5, the full variable domain reads DTGVSQNPRHKITKRGQNVTFRCDPISEHNRLYWYRQTLGQGPEFLTYFQNEAQLEKSRLLSDRFSAERPKGSFSTLEIQRTEQGDSAMYLCASSPSGAQETQYFGPGTRLLVL.

The V and J genes are TRBV10-3 and TRBJ2-5; 7 positions match TRBD2. Trimming removed 6 bases from V and 5 bases from J; junction bases left unmatched: 6. Germline V lookup: CDR1 ENHRY, CDR2 SYGVKD. This CDR3 contains 13 residues. CDR3 sequence reads: CAISGGTAETQYF. The CDR3 bases are TGTGCCATCAGCGGGGGGACTGCGGAGACCCAGTACTTC.

The chain employs TRBV11-2 and TRBJ2-2, with TRBD2 as a possible D gene (6 bases). The germline V and J ends were trimmed by 5 bases and 6 bases, with 16 bases remaining between them. The CDR3 is made up of 15 amino acids. Germline values: CDR1 SGHAT, CDR2 FQNNGV. The CDR3 coding sequence is TGTGCCAGCAGCCTATCCGCGGGGCAGGCCGGGGAGCTGTTTTTT. Translating it yields CASSLSAGQAGELFF.

The genes are TRBV11-3 and TRBJ2-1; D might be TRBD2 (5 bases). Trimming removed 0 bases at V and 9 bases at J, with 12 bases between. Germline V CDR1 and CDR2: SGHNT, YENEEA. The length of the CDR3 is 14 residues. The CDR3 loop reads CASSLDSEVTEQFF. CDR3 bases: TGTGCCAGCAGCTTAGATAGCGAAGTGACTGAGCAGTTCTTC.

The V and J genes are TRBV7-9 and TRBJ2-5; maybe TRBD2 (5 bases). This CDR3 comprises 14 residues. Per germline, CDR1 SEHNR and CDR2 FQNEAQ (reference sequence). V was cut by 2 bases and J by 2 bases, with 9 bases left in between. The CDR3 protein is CASSLNRGQETQYF. CDR3 sequence (DNA): TGTGCCAGCAGCTTAAACCGGGGTCAAGAGACCCAGTACTTC.

The V gene is TRBV15, the J gene TRBJ2-7; no reliable D call. Deletions cut 1 base from V and 2 bases from J, with 9 bases between. CDR3 size: 14 residues. Germline V CDR1 and CDR2: LNHNV, YYDKDF (reference sequence). The CDR3 sequence: CATSRASVPYEQYF. CDR3 DNA: TGTGCCACCAGCAGAGCCTCTGTCCCCTACGAGCAGTACTTC.

For this clone: Germline and junction disagree at one end, which may indicate a read error. The V gene is TRBV7-7, the J gene TRBJ2-1; 11 positions match TRBD2. CDR1 and CDR2 (germline): SSHAT, FNYEAQ (reference sequence). The CDR3 spans 14 residues. The CDR3 is CASSPSGRNNEQFF. In nucleotides, the CDR3 is TGTGCTAGCAGCCCTAGCGGGAGGAATAATGAGCAGTTCTTC.

This rearrangement joins TRBV27 to TRBJ2-5, with TRBD1 matching 9 bases. This CDR3 region has 15 residues. Germline CDR1 MNHEY, CDR2 SMNVEV (reference sequence). The ends lost 6 bases at V and 6 bases at J; junction bases unmatched: 11. The CDR3: CASRDPGQGPKTQYF. CDR3 DNA: TGTGCCAGCAGGGACCCGGGACAGGGCCCTAAGACCCAGTACTTC.

The chain couples TRBV30 to TRBJ1-4; D not resolved. Looked up from germline, CDR1 is GTSNPN and CDR2 is SVGIG (reference sequence). Trimming removed 1 base from V and 0 bases from J, with 12 bases in between. This CDR3 is built from 16 residues. The CDR3 reads CAWSAQRAATNEKLFF. In DNA form, the CDR3 reads TGTGCCTGGAGTGCACAGCGTGCTGCAACTAATGAAAAACTGTTTTTT.